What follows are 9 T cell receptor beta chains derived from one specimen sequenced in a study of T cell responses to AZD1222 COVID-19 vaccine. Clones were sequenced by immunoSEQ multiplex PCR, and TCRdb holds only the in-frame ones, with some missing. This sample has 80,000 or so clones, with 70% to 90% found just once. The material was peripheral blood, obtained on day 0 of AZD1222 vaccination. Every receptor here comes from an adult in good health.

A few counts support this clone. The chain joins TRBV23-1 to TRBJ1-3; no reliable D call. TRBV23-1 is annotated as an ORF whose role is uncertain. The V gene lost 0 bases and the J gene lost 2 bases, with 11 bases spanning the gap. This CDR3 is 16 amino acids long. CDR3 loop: CASSQSKRCAGNTIYF. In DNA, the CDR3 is TGCGCCAGCAGTCAATCAAAAAGGTGCGCTGGAAACACCATATATTTT.

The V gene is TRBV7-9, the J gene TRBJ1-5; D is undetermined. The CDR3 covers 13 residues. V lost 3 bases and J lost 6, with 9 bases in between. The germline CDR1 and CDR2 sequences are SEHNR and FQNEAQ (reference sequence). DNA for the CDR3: TGTGCCAGCAGCTTCGATGGGTTTCAGCCCCAGCATTTT. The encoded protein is CASSFDGFQPQHF.

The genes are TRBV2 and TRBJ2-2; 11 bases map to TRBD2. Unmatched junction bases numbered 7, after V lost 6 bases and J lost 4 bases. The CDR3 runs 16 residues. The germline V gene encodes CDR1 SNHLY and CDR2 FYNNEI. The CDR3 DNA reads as TGTGCCAGCAGCCTGATAGCGGGAGGGGGCACCGGGGAGCTGTTTTTT. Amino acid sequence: CASSLIAGGGTGELFF.

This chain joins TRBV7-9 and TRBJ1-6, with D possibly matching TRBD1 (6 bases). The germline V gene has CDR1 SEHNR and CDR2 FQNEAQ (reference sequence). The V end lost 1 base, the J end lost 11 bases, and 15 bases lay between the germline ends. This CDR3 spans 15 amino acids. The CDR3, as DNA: TGTGCCAGCAGCTTAGTCGGGGGCAAAGGAGCACCCCTCCACTTT. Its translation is CASSLVGGKGAPLHF. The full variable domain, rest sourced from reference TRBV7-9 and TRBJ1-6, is DTGVSQNPRHKITKRGQNVTFRCDPISEHNRLYWYRQTLGQGPEFLTYFQNEAQLEKSRLLSDRFSAERPKGSFSTLEIQRTEQGDSAMYLCASSLVGGKGAPLHFGNGTRLTVT.

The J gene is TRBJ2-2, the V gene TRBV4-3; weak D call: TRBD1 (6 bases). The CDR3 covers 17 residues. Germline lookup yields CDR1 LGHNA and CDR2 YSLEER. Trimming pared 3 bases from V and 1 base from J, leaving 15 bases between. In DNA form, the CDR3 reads TGCGCCAGCAGCCAGGTACCGGGACACATGAACACCGGGGAGCTGTTTTTT. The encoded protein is CASSQVPGHMNTGELFF.

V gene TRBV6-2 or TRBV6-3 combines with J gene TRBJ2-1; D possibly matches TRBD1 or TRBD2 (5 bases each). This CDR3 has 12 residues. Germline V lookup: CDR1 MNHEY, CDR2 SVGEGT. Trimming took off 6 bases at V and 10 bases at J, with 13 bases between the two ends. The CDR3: CASRPRDLEQFF. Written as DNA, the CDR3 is TGTGCCAGCAGACCTCGGGACCTAGAGCAGTTCTTC.

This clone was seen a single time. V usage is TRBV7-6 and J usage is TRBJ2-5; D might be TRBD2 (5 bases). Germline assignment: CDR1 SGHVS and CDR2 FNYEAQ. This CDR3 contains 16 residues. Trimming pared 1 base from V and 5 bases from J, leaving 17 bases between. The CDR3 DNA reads TGTGCCAGCAGCTTAGTAGGTGGAGGACCCCCGGAGACCCAGTACTTC. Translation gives CASSLVGGGPPETQYF.

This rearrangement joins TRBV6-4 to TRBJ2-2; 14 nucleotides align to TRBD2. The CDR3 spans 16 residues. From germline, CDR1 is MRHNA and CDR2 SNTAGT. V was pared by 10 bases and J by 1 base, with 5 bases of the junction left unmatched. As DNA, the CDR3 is TGTGCCATCGGGACTAGCGGGAGACAGAACACCGGGGAGCTGTTTTTT. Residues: CAIGTSGRQNTGELFF.

This CDR3 reads CASSSGTSGSSGQFF. The CDR3 DNA follows: TGCGCCAGCAGCTCCGGGACTAGCGGGAGTTCCGGGCAGTTCTTC. The rearrangement links TRBV5-1 to TRBJ2-1, with 14 nucleotides matching TRBD2. Germline V gene data show CDR1 as SGHRS and CDR2 as YFSETQ. V dropped 3 bases and J dropped 12; count of bases not matched to a gene: 8. CDR3 size: 15 residues.